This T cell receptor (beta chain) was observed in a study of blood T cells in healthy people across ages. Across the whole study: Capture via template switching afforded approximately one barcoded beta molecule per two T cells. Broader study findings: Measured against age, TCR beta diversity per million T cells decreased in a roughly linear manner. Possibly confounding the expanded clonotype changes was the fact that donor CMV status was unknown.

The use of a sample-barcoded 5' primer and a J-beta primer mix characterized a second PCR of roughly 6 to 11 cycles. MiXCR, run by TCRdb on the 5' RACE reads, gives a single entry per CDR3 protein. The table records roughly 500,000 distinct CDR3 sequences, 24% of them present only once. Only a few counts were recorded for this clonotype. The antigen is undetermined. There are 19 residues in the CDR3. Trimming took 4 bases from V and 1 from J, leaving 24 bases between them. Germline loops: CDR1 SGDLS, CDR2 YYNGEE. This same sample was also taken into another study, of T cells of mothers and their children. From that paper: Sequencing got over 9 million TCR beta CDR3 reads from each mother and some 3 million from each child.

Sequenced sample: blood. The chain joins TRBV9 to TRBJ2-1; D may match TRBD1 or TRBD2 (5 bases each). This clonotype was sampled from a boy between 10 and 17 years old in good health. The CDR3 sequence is CASSPASGDETSSYNEQFF. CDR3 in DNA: TGTGCCAGCAGCCCTGCCTCTGGGGACGAAACTAGTTCCTACAATGAGCAGTTCTTC.